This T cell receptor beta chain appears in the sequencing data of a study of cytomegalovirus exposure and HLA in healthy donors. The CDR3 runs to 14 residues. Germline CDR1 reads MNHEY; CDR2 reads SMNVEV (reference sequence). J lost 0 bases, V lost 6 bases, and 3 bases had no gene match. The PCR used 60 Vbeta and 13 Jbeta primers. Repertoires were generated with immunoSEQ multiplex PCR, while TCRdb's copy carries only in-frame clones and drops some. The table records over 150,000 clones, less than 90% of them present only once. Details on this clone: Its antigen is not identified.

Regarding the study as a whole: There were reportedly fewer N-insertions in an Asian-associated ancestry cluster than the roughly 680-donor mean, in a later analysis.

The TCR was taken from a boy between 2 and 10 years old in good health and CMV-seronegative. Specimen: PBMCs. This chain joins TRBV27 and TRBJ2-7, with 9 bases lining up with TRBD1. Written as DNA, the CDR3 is TGTGCCAGCAGGGGACAGGGACTCTCCTACGAGCAGTACTTC. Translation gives CASRGQGLSYEQYF.